This T cell receptor beta chain appears in the sequencing data of a study of T cells in Graves' hyperthyroidism and ophthalmopathy. TCR beta CDR3 region amplification was performed from RNA transcripts. During a first-round RT-PCR of the TCR CDR3, the HTBI primer set was used. TCRdb re-derived calls from the multiplex PCR reads in MiXCR, one entry per CDR3 protein. The sample carries hundreds of thousands of distinct CDR3 sequences, 35% to 45% recorded once. Sequenced material: blood. This TCR was sampled from a man aged 18 to 35 with Graves' hyperthyroidism.

CDR3 sequence (DNA): TGTGCCAGCAGTTCTACGGGGGTTCCGACAGCGTGGTATGGCTACACCTTC. Protein product: CASSSTGVPTAWYGYTF. The V and J genes are TRBV6-5 and TRBJ1-2, with D perhaps TRBD1 (5 bases). CDR1 and CDR2 from the germline V gene are MNHEY and SVGAGI. The CDR3 length is 17 residues. Deletions cut 4 bases from V and 5 bases from J, with 23 bases between.